This T cell receptor (beta chain) was profiled in a study of shared clonotypes between healthy human individuals. Study findings and constraints: Among donors, clonotype sharing was expected to be affected by sequencing depth. Between four donors, naive CD4 clonotypes were shared at a level of roughly 5.5%. Non-shared clonotypes had lower generation probabilities than those shared by all four donors. Since donors were few, the genetic and exposure-history diversity represented was limited.

TCRdb keeps only in-frame clones here, not all; method: immunoSEQ multiplex PCR. This repertoire shows about 2 million clones, 85% to 95% found once; its top ten account for 0.13%. The germline V and J ends were trimmed by 6 bases and 0 bases, with 18 bases remaining between them. This CDR3 is built from 17 residues. The germline V gene encodes CDR1 MNHEY and CDR2 SMNVEV (reference sequence). Turning to this clone: Its antigen is undetermined.

The material sequenced was naive CD4+ T cells sorted from blood. Subset noted: CD45RA+ positively selected. The J gene is TRBJ2-1, the V gene TRBV27, with D unclear. This TCR came from a man aged 18-30 years in good health. The CDR3: CASSPSLVGLSYNEQFF. CDR3 coding DNA: TGTGCCAGCAGCCCGTCTTTGGTGGGCCTCTCCTACAATGAGCAGTTCTTC.